This T cell receptor (beta chain) derives from a study of T cell repertoires in cytomegalovirus infection. Study at large: CMV infection and matching HLA type were both indicated by public TCR beta signatures. Findings and caveats of the study: What dominated the ex vivo response were HLA-C-restricted CMV-specific TCR beta clonotypes. Cumulative public TCR beta family frequency identified CMV carriers with the relevant HLA.

TCRdb reprocessed the reads with MiXCR, giving one entry per CDR3 protein. The sample gives around 550,000 distinct CDR3 sequences, around a quarter of which show up once; about 13% is in the top ten. This clonotype was detected many times. Its antigen is not identified. The CDR3 is made up of 14 amino acids. After removal of 3 bases from V and 2 bases from J, the junction contained 2 bases not matched to a gene. The V gene's germline CDR1 is SGHVT and CDR2 SQSDAQ. The sequence came from a human donor in good health (CMV status not recorded). Some clones in this sample may be carry-over from other donors' samples. The chain recombines TRBV7-4 with TRBJ2-7; the match to TRBD2 covers 9 bases. Sequenced sample: PBMCs. The CDR3 DNA reads as TGTGCCAGCAGCTTGACTAGCGGAGCCTACGAGCAGTACGTC. It encodes CASSLTSGAYEQYV.